The clone carrying this T cell receptor (beta chain) was seen at least ten times. This entry is derived from a study of regulatory T cells in long-lasting Graves disease. Time point specified: newly diagnosed GD, antithyroid drugs for less than 3 months. Scientists built the TCR library using RNA that was extracted from PBMCs. The germline V gene encodes CDR1 LGHDT and CDR2 YNNKEL (reference sequence). The CDR3 contains 15 residues. Trimming stripped 3 bases from V and 0 bases from J, with 9 bases between. Building of the TCR beta libraries involved iRepertoire HTBI primers and Arm-PCR of CDR3 regions. MiXCR was run by TCRdb on the multiplex PCR reads, yielding one entry per CDR3 protein. The table has roughly 420,000 distinct CDR3 sequences, 14% seen once. A further study also used this sample, focusing on T cells in Graves' hyperthyroidism and ophthalmopathy.

The specimen was peripheral blood mononuclear cells (PBMCs), collected at new diagnosis, from a patient treated with antithyroid drugs. V gene TRBV3-1 combines with J gene TRBJ1-5; D remains unclear. The TCR sequence derives from a woman in her forties or fifties with Graves disease. The DNA of the CDR3 is TGTGCCAGCAGCCACCCGGGGTATAGCAATCAGCCCCAGCATTTT. Residues: CASSHPGYSNQPQHF. Full variable domain (missing parts from reference TRBV3-1 and TRBJ1-5): DTAVSQTPKYLVTQMGNDKSIKCEQNLGHDTMYWYKQDSKKFLKIMFSYNNKELIINETVPNRFSPKSPDKAHLNLHINSLELGDSAVYFCASSHPGYSNQPQHFGDGTRLSIL.